The entry below gives a single TCR beta chain sequence along with its context. These data originate in a study of blood T cell repertoires in COVID-19. In the study overall: The United States, Italy and Spain provided the acute and convalescent COVID-19 samples. T cells, B-cell-depleted T cells, or PBMCs supplied cDNA or gDNA.

V was pared by 2 bases and J by 4 bases, with 4 bases of the junction left unmatched. CDR3 size: 14 residues. Germline V lookup: CDR1 LNHNV, CDR2 YYDKDF (reference sequence). Data came from immunoSEQ multiplex PCR; TCRdb stores just in-frame clones and leaves some out. The profile shows approximately 190,000 clones, under 85% of them singletons. Sequencing was carried out using peripheral blood. The chain combines TRBV15 with TRBJ1-2; 7 nucleotides align to TRBD1. This receptor was identified in a man in his 60s with active or convalescent COVID-19. CDR3: CATSRRTGSYGYTF. The CDR3 bases are TGTGCCACCAGCAGACGGACAGGAAGCTATGGCTACACCTTC.